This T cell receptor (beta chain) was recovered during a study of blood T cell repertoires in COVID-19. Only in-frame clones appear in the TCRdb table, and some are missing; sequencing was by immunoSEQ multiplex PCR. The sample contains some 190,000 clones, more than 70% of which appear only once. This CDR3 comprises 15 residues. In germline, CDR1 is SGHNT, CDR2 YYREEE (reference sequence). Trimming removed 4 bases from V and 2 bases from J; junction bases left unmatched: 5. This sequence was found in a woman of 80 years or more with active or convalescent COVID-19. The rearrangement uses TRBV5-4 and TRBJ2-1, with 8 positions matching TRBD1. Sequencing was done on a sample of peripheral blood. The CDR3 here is CASSPTGDTYNEQFF. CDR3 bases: TGTGCCAGCAGCCCGACAGGGGATACCTACAATGAGCAGTTCTTC. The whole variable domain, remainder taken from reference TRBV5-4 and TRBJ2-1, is ETGVTQSPTHLIKTRGQQVTLRCSSQSGHNTVSWYQQALGQGPQFIFQYYREEENGRGNFPPRFSGLQFPNYSSELNVNALELDDSALYLCASSPTGDTYNEQFFGPGTRLTVL.